The text below deals with one TCR beta chain. The CDR3 regions of TCR beta were amplified from RNA transcripts. When the TCR CDR3 underwent first-round RT-PCR, the HTBI primer set was used. TCRdb fed the multiplex PCR reads into MiXCR, producing one record per CDR3 protein. Among some 560,000 distinct CDR3 sequences, 11% to 15% were seen once, and the ten largest hold approximately 15%. The sample belongs to a study of T cells in Graves' hyperthyroidism and ophthalmopathy. The CDR3 runs 15 residues. Germline V gene data show CDR1 as MNHNS and CDR2 as SASEGT. With 7 bases clipped from V and 7 bases from J, the junction kept 11 bases outside the gene matches. Clinical symptoms, serum thyroxine, TRAb, thyroid ultrasound and orbital computed tomography established diagnosis.

Sequenced: blood. This receptor was obtained from a woman in her thirties or forties with Graves' hyperthyroidism. The chain carries TRBV6-1 and TRBJ2-1, with 9 nucleotides matching TRBD2. The CDR3 coding sequence is TGTGCCAGCACCCAAATAGCGGGAGTAGCTAATGAGCAGTTCTTC. This gives the protein CASTQIAGVANEQFF.